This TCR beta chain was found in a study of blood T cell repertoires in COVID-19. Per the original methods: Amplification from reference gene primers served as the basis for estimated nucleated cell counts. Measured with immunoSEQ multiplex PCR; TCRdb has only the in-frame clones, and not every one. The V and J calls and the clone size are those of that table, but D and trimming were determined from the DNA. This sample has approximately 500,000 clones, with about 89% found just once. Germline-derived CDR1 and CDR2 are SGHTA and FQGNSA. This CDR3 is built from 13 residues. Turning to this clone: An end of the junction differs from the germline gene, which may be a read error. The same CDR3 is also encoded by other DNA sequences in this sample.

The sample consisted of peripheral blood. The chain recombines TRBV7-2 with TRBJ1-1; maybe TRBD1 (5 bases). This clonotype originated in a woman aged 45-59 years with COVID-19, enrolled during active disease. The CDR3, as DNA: TGTGCTAGCAGGTGGGGTTTAAGGGGTGAAGCTTTCTTT. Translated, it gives CASRWGLRGEAFF.